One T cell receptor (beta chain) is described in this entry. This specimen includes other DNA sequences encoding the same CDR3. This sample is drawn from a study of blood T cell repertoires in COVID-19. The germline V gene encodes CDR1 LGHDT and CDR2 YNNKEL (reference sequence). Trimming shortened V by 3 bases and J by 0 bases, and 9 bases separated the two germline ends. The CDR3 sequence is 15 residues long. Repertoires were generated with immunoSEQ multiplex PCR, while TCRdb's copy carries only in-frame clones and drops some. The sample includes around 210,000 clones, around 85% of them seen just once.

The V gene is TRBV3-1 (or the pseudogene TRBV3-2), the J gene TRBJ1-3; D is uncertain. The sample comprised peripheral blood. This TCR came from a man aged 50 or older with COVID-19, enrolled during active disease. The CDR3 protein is CASSQVLLSGNTIYF. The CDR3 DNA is TGTGCCAGCAGCCAGGTACTGCTCTCTGGAAACACCATATATTTT.